Listed here are 19 T cell receptor beta chains from one sample, sequenced in a study of monozygotic twins with inflammatory bowel disease. Each CDR3 protein gets one entry in TCRdb, which reprocessed the 5' RACE reads and gives no DNA. Its table records fewer than 110,000 distinct CDR3 sequences. Sample: blood. These receptors all stem from a human donor with ulcerative colitis or Crohn's disease, or a healthy co-twin of an affected twin (not recorded which).

The gene calls are TRBV6-1 and TRBJ2-1; the TCRdb D gene call, TRBD1, has no DNA to confirm it. The CDR3 extends over 14 amino acids. In germline, CDR1 is MNHNS, CDR2 SASEGT. The CDR3 sequence: CASSPFAGWNEQFF.

The chain combines TRBV20-1 with TRBJ1-1; without DNA, the TCRdb call of TRBD1 cannot be checked. CDR1 DFQATT and CDR2 SNEGSKA come from the germline V gene (reference sequence). The CDR3 sequence is 12 residues long. This CDR3 reads CSARGGYTEAFF.

This chain joins TRBV5-6 and TRBJ1-5; TCRdb selects TRBD1, and the lack of DNA leaves this call unchecked. The germline CDR1 and CDR2 sequences are SGHDT and YYEEEE. The CDR3 runs to 15 residues. CDR3 region: CASSLDGDGNQPQHF.

This rearrangement joins TRBV30 to TRBJ2-1; without DNA, the TCRdb call of TRBD2 cannot be checked. CDR3 length: 12 residues. In germline, CDR1 is GTSNPN, CDR2 SVGIG (reference sequence). CDR3 protein: CAWSDGGYGNFF.

The genes are TRBV5-6 and TRBJ1-5; TCRdb's D call, TRBD1, is unchecked because there is no DNA. The CDR3 has 14 amino acids. The V gene's germline CDR1 is SGHDT and CDR2 YYEEEE. This CDR3 reads CASSRRGTNQPQHF.

The chain uses TRBV14 and TRBJ2-2. The CDR3 loop spans 13 amino acids. CDR1 SGHDN and CDR2 FVKESK come from the germline V gene. CDR3 amino acids: CASSQIIGGELFF.

The chain is built from TRBV4-3 and TRBJ1-2; the D call from TCRdb, TRBD1, cannot be confirmed without DNA. There are 15 residues in the CDR3. Germline V gives CDR1 LGHNA, CDR2 YSLEER. CDR3 protein: CASSQEGAANYGYTF.

This chain uses TRBV30 with TRBJ2-2; the TCRdb D gene call, TRBD2, has no DNA to confirm it. The germline CDR1 and CDR2 sequences are GTSNPN and SVGIG (reference sequence). The CDR3 length is 12 residues. CDR3 sequence: CAFSGYTGELFF.

The rearrangement joins TRBV12-3 or TRBV12-4 to TRBJ2-1; TCRdb's D gene call, TRBD1, goes unchecked for lack of DNA. The CDR3 is made up of 14 amino acids. CDR3: CASSFGQVRDEQFF.

V gene TRBV3-1 combines with J gene TRBJ2-7. Germline V gene lookup returns CDR1 LGHDT and CDR2 YNNKEL (reference sequence). The CDR3 is made up of 16 amino acids. The CDR3 reads CASSQVRPTFSYEQYF.

The chain joins TRBV29-1 to TRBJ2-1; TCRdb picks TRBD1, but there is no DNA to check that call. Germline CDR1 is SQVTM and CDR2 is ANQGSEA. The CDR3 is made up of 15 amino acids. CDR3 sequence reads: CSVAWGQGTYNEQFF.

This chain links TRBV29-1 with TRBJ2-3; the TCRdb D gene call, TRBD2, has no DNA to confirm it. Germline CDR1 SQVTM, CDR2 ANQGSEA. The CDR3 length is 12 residues. The CDR3 sequence: CSRASGTDTQYF.

The rearrangement uses TRBV20-1 and TRBJ2-2; TCRdb returns TRBD2, unconfirmable since there is no DNA. Germline assignment: CDR1 DFQATT and CDR2 SNEGSKA (reference sequence). CDR3 length equals 16 residues. Here the CDR3 reads CSATSGRAENTGELFF.

The chain is built from TRBV7-2 and TRBJ1-6; TCRdb lists TRBD1, though no DNA is available to test this call. The germline CDR1 and CDR2 sequences are SGHTA and FQGNSA. The CDR3 totals 17 residues. This CDR3 reads CASSRYTWWDRVQPLHF.

The chain carries TRBV5-1 and TRBJ2-1; TCRdb returns TRBD2, unconfirmable since there is no DNA. Germline lookup yields CDR1 SGHRS and CDR2 YFSETQ. CDR3 length equals 20 residues. This CDR3 is CASSLGTSGRRPGSYNEQFF.

The gene calls are TRBV5-1 and TRBJ2-7; with no DNA, the TCRdb D assignment of TRBD1 cannot be verified. The CDR3 is 13 residues long. Looked up from germline, CDR1 is SGHRS and CDR2 is YFSETQ. The CDR3: CASSLGDSTLPYF.

This chain links TRBV4-3 with TRBJ2-2; the TRBD1 assignment by TCRdb is unverifiable without DNA. Germline V CDR1 and CDR2: LGHNA, YSLEER. CDR3 size: 17 residues. The CDR3 protein is CASSQDPGTGITGELFF.

V gene TRBV7-8 combines with J gene TRBJ2-7; TCRdb proposes TRBD1, but this gene call is untestable without DNA. This CDR3 comprises 14 residues. The germline gives CDR1 SGHVS, CDR2 FQNEAQ. Here the CDR3 reads CASSPTGNPYEQYF.

The rearrangement links TRBV7-2 to TRBJ2-5; with no DNA, the TCRdb D assignment of TRBD2 cannot be verified. From germline, CDR1 is SGHTA and CDR2 FQGNSA. This CDR3 is built from 16 residues. The CDR3 protein is CASSLAAGGALETQYF. Complete variable domain (other parts from reference TRBV7-2 and TRBJ2-5): GAGVSQSPSNKVTEKGKDVELRCDPISGHTALYWYRQSLGQGLEFLIYFQGNSAPDKSGLPSDRFSAERTGGSVSTLTIQRTQQEDSAVYLCASSLAAGGALETQYFGPGTRLLVL.